The 22 T cell receptor beta chains below all came from one sample that was sequenced in a study of blood T cell repertoires in COVID-19. Sequenced by immunoSEQ multiplex PCR; TCRdb stores in-frame clones only, minus some. The sample lists hundreds of thousands of clones, roughly 83% occurring once. Sequenced: PBMCs or T cells enriched from blood (not recorded which). The receptors were sampled from a woman aged 45-65 years who had recovered from COVID-19.

The CDR3 spells CASSFVGHSNQPQHF. The CDR3 coding sequence is TGTGCCAGCTCATTTGTCGGTCATAGCAATCAGCCCCAGCATTTT. The rearrangement uses TRBV18 and TRBJ1-5; D is ambiguous. Germline V gene sequence: CDR1 KGHSH, CDR2 LQKENI. CDR3 length: 15 residues. Trimming shortened V by 5 bases and J by 0 bases, and 11 bases separated the two germline ends.

The gene calls are TRBV5-4 and TRBJ2-7; 11 bases fit TRBD1. Germline CDR1 SGHNT, CDR2 YYREEE (reference sequence). V was pared by 4 bases and J by 3 bases, with 6 bases of the junction left unmatched. The CDR3 sequence is 15 residues long. The CDR3 protein is CASSPTGTGGYEQYF. CDR3 DNA sequence: TGTGCCAGCAGCCCTACCGGGACAGGGGGCTACGAGCAGTACTTC. Full variable domain (missing parts from reference TRBV5-4 and TRBJ2-7): ETGVTQSPTHLIKTRGQQVTLRCSSQSGHNTVSWYQQALGQGPQFIFQYYREEENGRGNFPPRFSGLQFPNYSSELNVNALELDDSALYLCASSPTGTGGYEQYFGPGTRLTVT.

This clone occurred once. This chain links TRBV28 with TRBJ1-5; D not resolved. This CDR3 is 16 amino acids long. Between the trimmed V and J ends, which lost 1 base and 2 bases, there was a span of 12 bases. Germline CDR1 is MDHEN and CDR2 is SYDVKM. CDR3 DNA: TGTGCCAGCAGTTTATCGACGGGGAGGGGCAATCAGCCCCAGCATTTT. Translation: CASSLSTGRGNQPQHF.

This clone was observed a single time. The rearrangement links TRBV28 to TRBJ2-5, with 9 bases fitting TRBD1. Germline assignment: CDR1 MDHEN and CDR2 SYDVKM. V gave up 6 bases and J gave up 4 bases; unmatched junction bases: 6. The CDR3 sequence is 14 residues long. CDR3 amino acids: CASRATGGRETQYF. In DNA form, the CDR3 reads TGTGCCAGCAGGGCTACAGGGGGCAGAGAGACCCAGTACTTC.

V is TRBV28 and J is TRBJ2-7, with D perhaps TRBD1 (5 bases). Per the germline V gene, CDR1 is MDHEN and CDR2 is SYDVKM. The CDR3 is made up of 16 amino acids. V lost 5 bases and J lost 0, with 17 bases in between. The CDR3 loop is CASSPVLGPDSYEQYF. The CDR3 nucleotides are TGTGCCAGCAGTCCGGTTTTGGGGCCGGACTCCTACGAGCAGTACTTC.

The V and J genes are TRBV6-6 and TRBJ1-2, with no clear D. Per germline, CDR1 MNHNY and CDR2 SVGAGI (reference sequence). With 8 bases removed from V and 1 base from J, the gap between germline ends came to 5 bases. CDR3 length: 11 amino acids. CDR3 sequence reads: CASLFNYGYTF. The CDR3 DNA reads TGTGCCAGCCTCTTTAACTATGGCTACACCTTC.

The chain links TRBV6-5 to TRBJ2-7; D unresolved. V was shortened by 8 bases and J by 1 base, with 15 bases between the two germline ends. CDR3 length: 14 residues. Germline values: CDR1 MNHEY, CDR2 SVGAGI. The chain's CDR3 is CASDSAGWSYEQYF. CDR3 nucleotide sequence: TGTGCCAGCGATTCGGCAGGTTGGTCCTACGAGCAGTACTTC.

The V and J genes are TRBV9 and TRBJ2-7, with D possibly matching TRBD2 (5 bases). Trimming cost V 1 base and J 7 bases, with 15 bases left between them. The length of the CDR3 is 14 residues. Germline V gene lookup returns CDR1 SGDLS and CDR2 YYNGEE. The CDR3 spells CASSVQGPGGEQYF. CDR3 DNA: TGTGCCAGCAGCGTACAAGGCCCCGGCGGGGAGCAGTACTTC.

J is TRBJ1-2 and V is TRBV29-1, with TRBD1 matching over 8 bases. In germline, CDR1 is SQVTM, CDR2 ANQGSEA. V dropped 6 bases and J dropped 2; count of bases not matched to a gene: 5. The CDR3 totals 13 residues. The CDR3, as DNA: TGCAGCGTGCGGACAGGGTCAAACTATGGCTACACCTTC. Its protein is CSVRTGSNYGYTF.

The chain combines TRBV7-2 with TRBJ2-1; tentatively, D is TRBD1 (5 bases). Germline V gene data show CDR1 as SGHTA and CDR2 as FQGNSA. Trimming pared 6 bases from V and 6 bases from J, leaving 15 bases between. This CDR3 has 14 amino acids. CDR3 sequence: CASRGPTGGNEQFF. In DNA form, the CDR3 reads TGTGCCAGCAGGGGCCCCACAGGCGGCAATGAGCAGTTCTTC. The full variable domain, in which reference TRBV7-2 and TRBJ2-1 provide the parts outside the CDR3, is GAGVSQSPSNKVTEKGKDVELRCDPISGHTALYWYRQSLGQGLEFLIYFQGNSAPDKSGLPSDRFSAERTGGSVSTLTIQRTQQEDSAVYLCASRGPTGGNEQFFGPGTRLTVL.

Here the CDR3 reads CASSYSGQGANSPLHF. The DNA of the CDR3 is TGTGCCAGCAGTTATAGTGGACAGGGGGCTAATTCACCCCTCCACTTT. This chain joins TRBV6-5 and TRBJ1-6; 11 bases match TRBD1. Germline CDR1 reads MNHEY; CDR2 reads SVGAGI. This CDR3 is 16 amino acids long. The trim removed 3 bases at V and 6 bases at J, leaving 4 bases unmatched.

This clone was picked up a small number of times. The V and J genes are TRBV5-1 and TRBJ2-2; D is unresolved. The CDR3 runs 16 residues. V dropped 0 bases and J dropped 0 bases, with 9 bases sitting between them. In germline, CDR1 is SGHRS, CDR2 YFSETQ. CDR3 region: CASSLGTVTNTGELFF. The CDR3 DNA reads TGCGCCAGCAGCTTGGGAACAGTAACGAACACCGGGGAGCTGTTTTTT.

J is TRBJ2-3 and V is TRBV5-4; 12 bases match TRBD2. The V gene's germline CDR1 is SGHNT and CDR2 YYREEE (reference sequence). V lost 5 bases, J lost 1 base, and 5 bases stayed unmatched. The length of the CDR3 is 16 residues. CDR3 DNA sequence: TGTGCCAGCAGTTTACTAGCGGGAGGTGGCACAGATACGCAGTATTTT. The encoded protein is CASSLLAGGGTDTQYF.

V usage is TRBV19 and J usage is TRBJ1-5; TRBD1 is a possible D gene (5 bases). The germline gives CDR1 LNHDA, CDR2 SQIVND (reference sequence). Between the trimmed V and J ends, which lost 2 bases and 7 bases, there was a span of 9 bases. This CDR3 region has 13 residues. CDR3 region: CASSIQGYQPQHF. CDR3 DNA: TGTGCCAGTAGTATACAGGGATACCAGCCCCAGCATTTT.

The chain joins TRBV30 to TRBJ2-5; 7 positions agree with TRBD1. The CDR3 is 13 amino acids. The germline CDR1 and CDR2 sequences are GTSNPN and SVGIG (reference sequence). V was clipped by 2 bases and J by 7 bases; unmatched bases: 7. The CDR3 region is CAWSLQGSGTQYF. The DNA for the CDR3 is TGTGCCTGGAGTCTACAGGGGAGTGGGACCCAGTACTTC.

This CDR3 is CASSYSIVETQYF. CDR3 DNA: TGTGCCAGCAGTTACTCGATTGTGGAGACGCAGTATTTT. J is TRBJ2-3 and V is TRBV6-5; D unresolved. Deletions cut 0 bases from V and 9 bases from J, with 10 bases between. CDR1 MNHEY and CDR2 SVGAGI come from the germline V gene. The CDR3 sequence is 13 residues long.

V gene TRBV7-9 combines with J gene TRBJ2-1, with a tentative D call TRBD1 (6 bases). Germline V gives CDR1 SEHNR, CDR2 FQNEAQ (reference sequence). The CDR3 covers 15 residues. V lost 5 bases, J lost 5 bases, and 16 bases lay in between. CDR3 region: CASSLPRTDNNEQFF. The CDR3 region has the DNA TGTGCCAGCAGCCTCCCCCGGACAGACAACAATGAGCAGTTCTTC. The full variable domain, rest sourced from reference TRBV7-9 and TRBJ2-1, is DTGVSQNPRHKITKRGQNVTFRCDPISEHNRLYWYRQTLGQGPEFLTYFQNEAQLEKSRLLSDRFSAERPKGSFSTLEIQRTEQGDSAMYLCASSLPRTDNNEQFFGPGTRLTVL.

The table lists this clone with a few counts. The CDR3 reads CASKTGDGYEQYF. CDR3 nucleotide sequence: TGCGCCAGCAAGACAGGGGACGGCTACGAGCAGTACTTC. The rearrangement uses TRBV5-1 and TRBJ2-7, with TRBD1 matching over 8 bases. Germline CDR1 reads SGHRS; CDR2 reads YFSETQ. CDR3 length: 13 amino acids. V lost 6 bases and J lost 3; bases outside the gene matches: 5.

The rearrangement joins TRBV18 to TRBJ2-5; possible D gene TRBD2, 5 bases. The CDR3 contains 13 residues. V was clipped by 5 bases and J by 4 bases, with 11 bases between them. Germline lookup yields CDR1 KGHSH and CDR2 LQKENI. The CDR3 nucleotides read TGTGCCAGCTCAATCAAGAGGGTAGAGACCCAGTACTTC. Encoded protein: CASSIKRVETQYF.

In DNA form, the CDR3 reads TGTGCCAGCAGCAACGGTTACAATGAGCAGTTCTTC. Its protein product is CASSNGYNEQFF. The chain carries TRBV6-2 or TRBV6-3 and TRBJ2-1; D ambiguous. Per the germline V gene, CDR1 is MNHEY and CDR2 is SVGEGT. The CDR3 extends over 12 amino acids. V lost 6 bases to trimming and J lost 4 bases, with 7 bases between them.

This chain links TRBV7-3 with TRBJ1-5; D may be TRBD1 (5 bases). The V and J ends lost 4 bases and 1 base respectively, with 14 bases between them. The CDR3 covers 16 residues. Germline V gives CDR1 SGHTA, CDR2 FQGTGA. CDR3 in DNA: TGTGCCAGCAGCTCAAAGCAGGGTAGCAGCAATCAGCCCCAGCATTTT. Protein: CASSSKQGSSNQPQHF.

This clone was counted a single time. CDR3 bases: TGCGCCAGCAGCCAAGTGTACCGGGCGGAGGGTGAAGCTTTCTTT. It specifies CASSQVYRAEGEAFF. V gene TRBV4-3 combines with J gene TRBJ1-1; D is undetermined. CDR1 is LGHNA and CDR2 is YSLEER in the germline V gene. The V end lost 1 base, the J end lost 7 bases, and 16 bases lay between the germline ends. The CDR3 totals 15 residues.